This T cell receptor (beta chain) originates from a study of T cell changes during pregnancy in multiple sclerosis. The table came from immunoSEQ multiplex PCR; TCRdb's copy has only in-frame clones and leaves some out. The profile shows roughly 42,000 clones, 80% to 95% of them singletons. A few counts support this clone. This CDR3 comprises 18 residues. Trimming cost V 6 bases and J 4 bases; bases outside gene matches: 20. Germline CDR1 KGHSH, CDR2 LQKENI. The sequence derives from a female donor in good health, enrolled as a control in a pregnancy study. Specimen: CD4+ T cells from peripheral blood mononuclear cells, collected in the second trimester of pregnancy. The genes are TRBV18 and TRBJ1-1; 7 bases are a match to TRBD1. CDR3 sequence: CASSWDARTGVVSTEAFF. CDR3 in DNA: TGTGCCAGCTCCTGGGACGCGAGAACAGGGGTCGTGAGCACTGAAGCTTTCTTT.